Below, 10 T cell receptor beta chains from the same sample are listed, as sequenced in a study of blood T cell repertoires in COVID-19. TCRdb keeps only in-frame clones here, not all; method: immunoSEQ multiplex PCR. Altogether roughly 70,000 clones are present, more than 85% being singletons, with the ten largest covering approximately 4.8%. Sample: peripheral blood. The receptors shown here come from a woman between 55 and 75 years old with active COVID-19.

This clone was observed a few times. The CDR3 loop is CSAGTGTNYGYTF. The CDR3 region has the DNA TGCAGCGCGGGGACAGGGACTAACTATGGCTACACCTTC. The V call is TRBV29-1, the J call TRBJ1-2; 9 nucleotides agree with TRBD1. From germline, CDR1 is SQVTM and CDR2 ANQGSEA. The CDR3 is 13 amino acids. The V gene end was trimmed by 7 bases and the J gene end by 0 bases; junction bases not matched to a gene: 3. The full variable domain, with the rest looked up from reference TRBV29-1 and TRBJ1-2, is SAVISQKPSRDICQRGTSLTIQCQVDSQVTMMFWYRQQPGQSLTLIATANQGSEATYESGFVIDKFPISRPNLTFSTLTVSNMSPEDSSIYLCSAGTGTNYGYTFGSGTRLTVV.

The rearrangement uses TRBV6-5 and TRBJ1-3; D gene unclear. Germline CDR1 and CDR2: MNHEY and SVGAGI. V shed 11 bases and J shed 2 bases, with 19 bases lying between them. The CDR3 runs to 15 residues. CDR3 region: CAVTPRGSPGNTIYF. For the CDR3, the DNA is TGTGCCGTAACTCCCCGGGGTTCTCCTGGAAACACCATATATTTT.

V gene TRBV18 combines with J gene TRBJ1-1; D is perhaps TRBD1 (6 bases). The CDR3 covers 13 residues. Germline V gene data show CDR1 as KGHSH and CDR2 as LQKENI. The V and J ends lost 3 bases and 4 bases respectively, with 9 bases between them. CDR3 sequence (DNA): TGTGCCAGCTCACCGGGGGCTACCACTGAAGCTTTCTTT. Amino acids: CASSPGATTEAFF.

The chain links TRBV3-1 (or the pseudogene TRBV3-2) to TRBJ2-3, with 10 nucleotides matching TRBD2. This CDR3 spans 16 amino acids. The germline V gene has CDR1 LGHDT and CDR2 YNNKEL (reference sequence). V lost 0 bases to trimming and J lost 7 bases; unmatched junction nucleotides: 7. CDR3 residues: CASSQEGLARGNTQYF. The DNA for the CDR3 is TGTGCCAGCAGCCAAGAGGGACTAGCGCGAGGAAATACGCAGTATTTT.

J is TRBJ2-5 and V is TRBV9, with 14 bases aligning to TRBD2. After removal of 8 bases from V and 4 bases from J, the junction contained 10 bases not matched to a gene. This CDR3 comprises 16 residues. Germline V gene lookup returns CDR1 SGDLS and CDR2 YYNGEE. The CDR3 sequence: CASTSSGTSGRETQYF. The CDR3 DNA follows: TGTGCCAGTACGTCCTCCGGGACTAGCGGGAGAGAGACCCAGTACTTC.

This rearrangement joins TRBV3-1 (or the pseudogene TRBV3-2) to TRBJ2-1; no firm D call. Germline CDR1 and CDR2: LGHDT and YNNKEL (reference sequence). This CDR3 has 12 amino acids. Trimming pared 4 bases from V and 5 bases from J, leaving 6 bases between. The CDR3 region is CASSRTNNEQFF. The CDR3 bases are TGTGCCAGCAGCCGTACTAACAATGAGCAGTTCTTC.

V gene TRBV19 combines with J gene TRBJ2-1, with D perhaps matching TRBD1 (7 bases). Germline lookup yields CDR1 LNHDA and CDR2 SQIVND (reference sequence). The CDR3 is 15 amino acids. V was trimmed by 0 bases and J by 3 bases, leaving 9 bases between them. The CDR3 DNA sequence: TGTGCCAGTAGTATAGACAGGGGGGACTACAATGAGCAGTTCTTC. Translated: CASSIDRGDYNEQFF.

The CDR3 DNA sequence: TGTGCCAGTAGTAAACTTTCGGGTTCTAATGAAAAACTGTTTTTT. Translation gives CASSKLSGSNEKLFF. The chain links TRBV19 to TRBJ1-4; D is undetermined. Germline V CDR1 and CDR2: LNHDA, SQIVND (reference sequence). Trimming cost V 4 bases and J 3 bases, with 12 bases left between them. The CDR3 extends over 15 amino acids.

Here the CDR3 DNA reads TGTGCCAGCAGTACAGGGACCAGGAAAGCTTTCTTT. This codes for CASSTGTRKAFF. J is TRBJ1-1 and V is TRBV28, with D possibly matching TRBD1 (6 bases). Germline CDR1 and CDR2: MDHEN and SYDVKM. V dropped 5 bases and J dropped 9 bases, with 13 bases sitting between them. The CDR3 contains 12 residues.

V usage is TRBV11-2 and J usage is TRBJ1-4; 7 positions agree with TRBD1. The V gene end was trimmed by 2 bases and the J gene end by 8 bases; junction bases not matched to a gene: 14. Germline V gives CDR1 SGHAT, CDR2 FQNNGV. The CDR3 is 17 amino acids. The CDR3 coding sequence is TGTGCCAGCAGCTTAAACGTGGGGACAGCGATGGGGGAAAAACTGTTTTTT. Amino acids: CASSLNVGTAMGEKLFF.